This T cell receptor (beta chain) was sequenced for a study of blood T cell repertoires in COVID-19. Study-wide background: The United States, Italy and Spain provided the acute and convalescent COVID-19 samples.

V lost 6 bases and J 4 bases, leaving 16 bases between the germline ends. The germline V gene encodes CDR1 LGHDT and CDR2 YNNKEL (reference sequence). This CDR3 is 16 amino acids long. Original processing methods: Nucleated cell counts were estimated from reference gene primer amplification. Profiled with immunoSEQ multiplex PCR; TCRdb holds only in-frame clones, not every one. That table supplies the V and J calls and clone size; D and trimming were determined from the DNA. The repertoire consists of roughly 200,000 clones, with approximately 83% occurring once and the leading ten covering 27%. The sample comprised peripheral blood. The V gene is TRBV3-1 (or the pseudogene TRBV3-2), the J gene TRBJ1-6; weak D call: TRBD1 (6 bases). This TCR derives from a man in his forties with acute or convalescent COVID-19. The CDR3 loop reads CASSFRQAAYNSPLHF. The CDR3 nucleotides are TGTGCCAGCAGTTTCCGACAGGCTGCTTATAATTCACCCCTCCACTTT.